This TCR beta chain was retrieved from a study of cytomegalovirus exposure and HLA in healthy donors. A word on this clone: Its antigen is not identified.

Some clones are missing from TCRdb's copy, which holds only in-frame ones; the method was immunoSEQ multiplex PCR. The sample includes some 270,000 clones, 86% of them seen just once. The CDR3 is 18 amino acids. V gave up 5 bases and J gave up 0 bases; unmatched junction bases: 6. The V gene's germline CDR1 is SGHVS and CDR2 FNYEAQ. Study results and limitations: The study designated 150 to 200 TCR beta chains cytomegalovirus-associated. The classifier reportedly diagnosed cytomegalovirus status with high sensitivity and specificity. In vitro confirmation showed three CMV-associated chains to be CMV antigen specific. The tendency of first-cohort TCR clusters to co-occur in the 100 to 150 validation repertoires emerged from a later analysis.

The specimen sequenced was PBMCs. The receptor was derived from a woman younger than 35 in good health and CMV-seronegative. V gene TRBV7-6 combines with J gene TRBJ2-2; 13 bases are a match to TRBD2. In DNA form, the CDR3 reads TGTGCCAGCAGCCGAAGACTAGCGGGGGGTCCGAACACCGGGGAGCTGTTTTTT. This gives the protein CASSRRLAGGPNTGELFF. The entire variable domain, with the rest obtained from reference TRBV7-6 and TRBJ2-2, is as follows: GAGVSQSPRYKVTKRGQDVALRCDPISGHVSLYWYRQALGQGPEFLTYFNYEAQQDKSGLPNDRFSAERPEGSISTLTIQRTEQRDSAMYRCASSRRLAGGPNTGELFFGEGSRLTVL.